This TCR beta chain comes out of a study of blood T cell repertoires in COVID-19. Study background: Samples of COVID-19 (acute and convalescent) were obtained from the United States, Italy and Spain. Sources were T cells, B-cell-depleted T cells, or PBMCs; the material itself was cDNA or gDNA.

This clone was recorded a few times. Authors' analysis steps: Amplification with reference gene primers provided the estimates of nucleated cell counts. The table came from immunoSEQ multiplex PCR; TCRdb's copy has only in-frame clones and leaves some out. The D gene and trimming were derived from the DNA, and the V and J assignments and clone size from that table. This repertoire shows 90,000 to 120,000 clones, 80% found once; its top ten account for 4.3%. The sample taken for sequencing was peripheral blood. This TCR came from a man in his 70s with acute or convalescent COVID-19.

The CDR3 bases are TGTGCCAGCTCATCCCGGGACTCTCAATTCTACGAGCAGTACTTC. Translating gives CASSSRDSQFYEQYF. The chain couples TRBV18 to TRBJ2-7, with a possible D match to TRBD2 (6 bases). The CDR3 length is 15 residues. The V end was cut by 5 bases, the J end by 3 bases, with 17 bases between. Germline V gene data show CDR1 as KGHSH and CDR2 as LQKENI.